Listed below are T cell receptor beta chains from one sample, sequenced in a study of regulatory T cells in long-lasting Graves disease. From the multiplex PCR reads, TCRdb called clonotypes with MiXCR, one entry per CDR3 protein. There are 300,000 to 400,000 distinct CDR3 sequences in the sample; 16% occur only once, and 30% lies in the top ten. These records were also assigned to another study, of T cells in Graves' hyperthyroidism and ophthalmopathy.

The sequences come from peripheral blood mononuclear cells (PBMCs), collected at new diagnosis, from a patient treated with antithyroid drugs. These receptors were obtained from a man aged 40-50 years with Graves disease. Each CDR3 is given with its conserved first and last residue. The order of the fields is CDR3 protein, V gene, D gene, J gene, clone size. D genes are given only for firm matches. The size field is filled for only some rows; it gives once, few, many or a size class.

CASSLYPQSPSRVSGNTIYF | TRBV12-3/TRBV12-4 | - | TRBJ1-3 | many
CASYVRTGWGYTF | TRBV2 | TRBD1 | TRBJ1-2 | many
CASSPLILWAHQPQHF | TRBV4-1 | - | TRBJ1-5 | -
CASRMGRTTYEAFF | TRBV28 | - | TRBJ1-1 | many
CASSPSGGLNTGELFF | TRBV11-1 | - | TRBJ2-2 | many
CASLRGRGEKLFF | TRBV7-9 | - | TRBJ1-4 | many
CSASGPGGTQYF | TRBV20-1 | - | TRBJ2-3 | many
CASSVEGQGLATNEKLFF | TRBV9 | TRBD1 | TRBJ1-4 | many
CASGLVLGQGPGSGNTIYF | TRBV12-5 | - | TRBJ1-3 | few
CASSGTGVRRNEKLFF | TRBV5-1 | TRBD1 | TRBJ1-4 | few
CASSPRDREGQPQHF | TRBV7-8 | TRBD1 | TRBJ1-5 | many
CASSYGERGTEAFF | TRBV12-3/TRBV12-4 | - | TRBJ1-1 | -
CSVQDRANTGELFF | TRBV29-1 | TRBD1 | TRBJ2-2 | many
CASSQAGTSGTDTQYF | TRBV3-1 | TRBD2 | TRBJ2-3 | many
CASSWGPRQETQYF | TRBV27 | - | TRBJ2-5 | -
CASADRNQPQHF | TRBV6-2/TRBV6-3 | - | TRBJ1-5 | few
CASSQNSGANVLTF | TRBV3-1 | - | TRBJ2-6 | many
CATSRPGTANTEAFF | TRBV15 | - | TRBJ1-1 | few
CASRYQSRGSYEQYF | TRBV5-1 | - | TRBJ2-7 | many
CAGMTGGVYNEQFF | TRBV10-3 | TRBD2 | TRBJ2-1 | -
CASSSLGGRYTQYF | TRBV11-2 | - | TRBJ2-3 | -
CASSPQQGKNSPLHF | TRBV18 | TRBD1 | TRBJ1-6 | many
CASSPARAKNIQYF | TRBV5-5 | - | TRBJ2-4 | few
CASSSKFRQETQYF | TRBV11-1 | - | TRBJ2-5 | many
CASSPLRSDEQYF | TRBV6-2/TRBV6-3 | - | TRBJ2-7 | many
CASSVEVYGTDTQYF | TRBV9 | - | TRBJ2-3 | -
CASSQAVARPQHF | TRBV3-1 | - | TRBJ1-5 | many
CASSPGGDQPQHF | TRBV18 | - | TRBJ1-5 | many
CASRPGGTATCEQYF | TRBV6-1 | - | TRBJ2-7 | few
CASSQLDRGRGVTQYF | TRBV3-1 | TRBD1 | TRBJ2-5 | many
CSALRVNGGTYEQYF | TRBV29-1 | - | TRBJ2-7 | many
CSARDRVADTQYF | TRBV20-1 | TRBD1 | TRBJ2-3 | many
CASRQSYGYTF | TRBV2 | - | TRBJ1-2 | many
CASSREINQPQHF | TRBV11-2 | - | TRBJ1-5 | many
CASSLSPRNSGNTIYF | TRBV7-8 | - | TRBJ1-3 | many
CASSGGGPQHF | TRBV2 | - | TRBJ1-5 | -
CASSQVSGGESSYERYF | TRBV4-2 | TRBD2 | TRBJ2-7 | -
CASSRQGQGGETQYF | TRBV4-3 | TRBD1 | TRBJ2-5 | few
CASSLVADPTDTQYF | TRBV7-2 | - | TRBJ2-3 | many
CASSPLSGGYYEQYF | TRBV18 | TRBD2 | TRBJ2-7 | many
CAISEWRENTEAFF | TRBV10-3 | - | TRBJ1-1 | few
CASGDRNQPQHF | TRBV18 | - | TRBJ1-5 | few
CASSPQGPSNTEAFF | TRBV18 | - | TRBJ1-1 | -
CASKKGMRGLVSPLHF | TRBV2 | - | TRBJ1-6 | many
CATSGQYNTGELFF | TRBV24-1 | - | TRBJ2-2 | many
CASSLGISDYEQYF | TRBV7-9 | - | TRBJ2-7 | many
CASGSARTGGREQYF | TRBV28 | TRBD1 | TRBJ2-7 | many
CASSLNRMNTEAFF | TRBV11-1 | - | TRBJ1-1 | many
CASSQRGVSDTQYF | TRBV11-2 | - | TRBJ2-3 | -
CASGNTGLAARSDTQYF | TRBV12-5 | TRBD2 | TRBJ2-3 | many
CSARDGQGVQPQHF | TRBV20-1 | - | TRBJ1-5 | many
CASIDRDRITDTQYF | TRBV28 | TRBD1 | TRBJ2-3 | many
CANSSLGQGQETQYF | TRBV5-1 | TRBD1 | TRBJ2-5 | many
CASSYSISGSYEQYF | TRBV6-2/TRBV6-3 | TRBD2 | TRBJ2-7 | -
CATTRGVDQPQHF | TRBV6-2/TRBV6-3 | - | TRBJ1-5 | -
CATSSTSDRRFLGGEQFF | TRBV15 | TRBD1 | TRBJ2-1 | many
CATSNGGEGQPQHF | TRBV15 | - | TRBJ1-5 | -
CASGWEGGYNEQFF | TRBV3-1 | - | TRBJ2-1 | -
CSAGAGEIQYF | TRBV20-1 | TRBD2 | TRBJ2-4 | -